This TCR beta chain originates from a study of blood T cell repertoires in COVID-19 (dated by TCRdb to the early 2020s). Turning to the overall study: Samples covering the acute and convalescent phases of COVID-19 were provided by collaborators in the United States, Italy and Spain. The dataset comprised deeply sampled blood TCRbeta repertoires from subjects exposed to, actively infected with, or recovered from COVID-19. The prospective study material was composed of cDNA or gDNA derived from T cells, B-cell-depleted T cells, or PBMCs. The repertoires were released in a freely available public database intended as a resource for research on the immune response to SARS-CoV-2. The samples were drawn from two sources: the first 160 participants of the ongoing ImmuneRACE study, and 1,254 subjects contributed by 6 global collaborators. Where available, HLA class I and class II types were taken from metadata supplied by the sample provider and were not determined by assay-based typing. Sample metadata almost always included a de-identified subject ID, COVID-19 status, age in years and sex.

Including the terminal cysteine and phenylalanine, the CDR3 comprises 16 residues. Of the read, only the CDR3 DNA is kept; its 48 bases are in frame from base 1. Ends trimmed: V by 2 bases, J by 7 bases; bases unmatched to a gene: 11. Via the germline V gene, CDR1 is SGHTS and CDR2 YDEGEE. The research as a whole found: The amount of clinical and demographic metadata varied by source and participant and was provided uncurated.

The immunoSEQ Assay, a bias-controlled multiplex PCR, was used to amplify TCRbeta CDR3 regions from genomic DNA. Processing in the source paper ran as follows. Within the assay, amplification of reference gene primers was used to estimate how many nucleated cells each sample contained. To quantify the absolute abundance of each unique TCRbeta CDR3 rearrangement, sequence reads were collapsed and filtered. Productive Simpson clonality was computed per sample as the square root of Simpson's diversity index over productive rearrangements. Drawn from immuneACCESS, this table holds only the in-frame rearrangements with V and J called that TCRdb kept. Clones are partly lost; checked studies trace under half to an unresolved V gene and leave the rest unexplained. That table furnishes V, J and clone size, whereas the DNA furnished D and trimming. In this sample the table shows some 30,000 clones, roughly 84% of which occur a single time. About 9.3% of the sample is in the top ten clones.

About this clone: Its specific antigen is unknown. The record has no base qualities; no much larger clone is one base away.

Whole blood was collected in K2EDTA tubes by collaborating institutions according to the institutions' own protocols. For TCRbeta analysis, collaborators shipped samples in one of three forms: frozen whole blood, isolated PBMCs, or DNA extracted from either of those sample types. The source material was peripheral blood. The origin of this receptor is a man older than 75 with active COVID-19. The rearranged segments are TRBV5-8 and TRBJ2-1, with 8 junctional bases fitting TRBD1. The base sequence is TGTGCCAGCAGCTTACTATCTTGGACAGGGAAAAATGAGCAGTTCTTC. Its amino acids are CASSLLSWTGKNEQFF.